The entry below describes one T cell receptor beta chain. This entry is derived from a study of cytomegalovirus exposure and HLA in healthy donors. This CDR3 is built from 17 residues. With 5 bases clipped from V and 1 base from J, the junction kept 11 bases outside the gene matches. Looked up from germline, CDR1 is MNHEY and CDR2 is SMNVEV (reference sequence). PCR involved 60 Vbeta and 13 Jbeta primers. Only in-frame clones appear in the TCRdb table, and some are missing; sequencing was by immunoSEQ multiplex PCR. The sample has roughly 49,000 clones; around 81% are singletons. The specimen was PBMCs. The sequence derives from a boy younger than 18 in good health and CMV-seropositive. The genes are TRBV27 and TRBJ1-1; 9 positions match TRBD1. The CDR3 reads CASSDPGQGLANTEAFF. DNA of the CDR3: TGTGCCAGCAGTGATCCGGGACAGGGTTTGGCGAACACTGAAGCTTTCTTT.